This is a list of T cell receptor beta chains from one sample in a study of early T cells in non-severe SARS-CoV-2 infection. One entry per CDR3 protein results from TCRdb running MiXCR on the 5' RACE reads. Of 20,000 to 30,000 distinct CDR3 sequences listed, about 4.4% are singletons. The sequenced sample consisted of whole blood. The source is an adult who was a healthcare worker with PCR-confirmed SARS-CoV-2 infection or an uninfected control (not recorded which). The CDR3 runs from the conserved cysteine through the conserved F or W. A D gene is named only where the DNA matches it firmly. Not all rows give a size; the values are once, few, many and, for expanded clones, a class.

V gene,D gene,J gene,clone size,CDR3 DNA,CDR3 protein
TRBV12-3/TRBV12-4,TRBD1,TRBJ1-5,many,TGTGCCAGCAGCACATCCGGGACAGGGTCCCCCCAGCATTTT,CASSTSGTGSPQHF
TRBV7-7,-,TRBJ2-1,many,TGTGCTAGCAGCCCGTTCCGGGACTACAATGAGCAGTTCTTC,CASSPFRDYNEQFF
TRBV2,-,TRBJ2-1,medium-sized,TGTGCCAGCAGTGAGGATTTTCTGGCGGACAATGAGCAGTTCTTC,CASSEDFLADNEQFF
TRBV5-5,TRBD1,TRBJ2-7,few,TGTGCCAGCAGCTTGGCCAGGGCGGGACAGGCATCCTACGAGCAGTACTTC,CASSLARAGQASYEQYF
TRBV29-1,TRBD2,TRBJ2-1,few,TGCAGTACGGCGGGAGGGAGCGGGGCCTACAATGAGCAGTTCTTC,CSTAGGSGAYNEQFF
TRBV27,-,TRBJ2-2,many,TGTGCCAGCAGTCCCCGGGACCCAAACCGAGGCGGGGAGCTGTTTTTT,CASSPRDPNRGGELFF
TRBV11-2,-,TRBJ2-7,many,TGTGCCAGCAGCTTCGTCACAAGGCCCTACGAGCAGTACTTC,CASSFVTRPYEQYF
TRBV20-1,-,TRBJ2-3,-,TGCGGACCCTTGGCGGCAGATACGCAGTATTTT,CGPLAADTQYF
TRBV6-4,-,TRBJ2-2,few,TGTGCCAGCAGTGACCGGACTGACGGGGAGCTGTTTTTT,CASSDRTDGELFF
TRBV4-1,-,TRBJ2-7,many,TGCGCCAGCCAAGGGGGGGGTTCCGAGCAGTACTTC,CASQGGGSEQYF
TRBV3-1,-,TRBJ2-7,-,TGTGCCAGCAGCCTGTGGGGGCCTTACGGGCAGTACTTC,CASSLWGPYGQYF
TRBV6-1,TRBD1,TRBJ1-6,many,TGTGCCAGCAGTGTTGACAGGGATTCACCCCTCCACTTT,CASSVDRDSPLHF
TRBV28,-,TRBJ2-3,-,TGTGCCAGCAGCACAGATACGCAGTATTTT,CASSTDTQYF
TRBV7-9,-,TRBJ2-3,many,TGTGCCAGCAGCGAAGGACCGCAGCCTGAGGATACGCAGTATTTT,CASSEGPQPEDTQYF
TRBV20-1,TRBD2,TRBJ2-7,many,TGCAGTGCACAGATGGGCCAGCGGGGGACCTACGAGCAGTACTTC,CSAQMGQRGTYEQYF
TRBV5-5,-,TRBJ2-5,many,TGTGCCAGCAGCTTGGATGACGCCCCGTACCAAGAGACCCAGTACTTC,CASSLDDAPYQETQYF
TRBV7-2,-,TRBJ2-7,many,TGTGCCAGCAGCCCCCCGGGAGCCTACGAGCAGTACTTC,CASSPPGAYEQYF
TRBV12-3/TRBV12-4,TRBD2,TRBJ2-3,few,TGTGCCGTTACCTTAGCGGGAGTAGTAGATACGCAGTATTTT,CAVTLAGVVDTQYF
TRBV7-7,-,TRBJ2-5,many,TGTGCTAGCAGACCGGGGGGCCCAGGGGAGACCCAGTACTTC,CASRPGGPGETQYF
TRBV28,-,TRBJ1-5,-,TGTGCCAGCAGTTTGACCTGGGGTGGCGAGCCCCAGCATTTT,CASSLTWGGEPQHF
TRBV12-3/TRBV12-4,-,TRBJ2-1,-,TGTGCCAGTTCCCGGGCTGCTTCCATCAATGAGCAGTTCTTC,CASSRAASINEQFF
TRBV6-5,TRBD2,TRBJ2-7,-,TGTGCCAGCAGTTATCGGGGGGATGGCTACGAGCAGTACTTC,CASSYRGDGYEQYF
TRBV18,TRBD1,TRBJ2-1,few,TGTGCCAGCTCACTGGAAGGGACAGGGATTGTCAATGAGCAGTTCTTC,CASSLEGTGIVNEQFF
TRBV20-1,TRBD1,TRBJ1-4,many,TGCAGTGCCCAAGACAGGGTGAAAGATGGAGAAAAACTGTTTTTT,CSAQDRVKDGEKLFF
TRBV5-4,-,TRBJ2-3,few,TGTGCCAGCAGCTCCCCCGGGGCAGGAGGAGATACGCAGTATTTT,CASSSPGAGGDTQYF
TRBV5-6,TRBD1,TRBJ2-1,-,TGTGCCAGCAGCTGGAGACAGGGGGCTTACAATGAGCAGTTCTTC,CASSWRQGAYNEQFF
TRBV7-9,-,TRBJ1-4,-,TGTGCCAGCAGCTCAGACGGACCAACTAATGAAAAACTGTTTTTT,CASSSDGPTNEKLFF
TRBV6-2/TRBV6-3,TRBD1,TRBJ1-5,many,TGTGCCAGCAGGTGGGACAGGAGAAATCAGCCCCAGCATTTT,CASRWDRRNQPQHF
TRBV5-1,-,TRBJ2-2,many,TGCGCCAGCAGCTTGTCGGGAGAGTACACCGGGGAGCTGTTTTTT,CASSLSGEYTGELFF
TRBV7-3,TRBD1,TRBJ1-1,many,TGTGCCAGCAGCTTAACGGACAGGACTGAAGCTTTCTTT,CASSLTDRTEAFF
TRBV29-1,-,TRBJ2-7,many,TGCAGCGCCGTTACAGGGAACTACGAGCAGTACTTC,CSAVTGNYEQYF
TRBV7-9,-,TRBJ1-6,-,TGTGCCAGCAGCTTACACAGCGATAATTCACCCCTCCACTTT,CASSLHSDNSPLHF
TRBV30,-,TRBJ2-1,-,TGTGCCTGGAAATGGGGGGCGAGGAATGAGCAGTTCTTC,CAWKWGARNEQFF
TRBV4-2,TRBD1,TRBJ1-5,few,TGTGCCAGCAGCCGAGGACAGGGGGCAGATCAGCCCCAGCATTTT,CASSRGQGADQPQHF
TRBV4-3,TRBD1,TRBJ2-1,many,TGCGCCAGCAGCCATCTGCAGGGGGTGGGCAATGAGCAGTTCTTC,CASSHLQGVGNEQFF
TRBV5-1,-,TRBJ2-3,many,TGCGCCAGCAGCTTGACCCCAGATACGCAGTATTTT,CASSLTPDTQYF
TRBV6-2/TRBV6-3,TRBD1,TRBJ2-1,few,TGTGCCAGCAGTTACTCTAAACAGGGGTTGCAATTCTTC,CASSYSKQGLQFF
TRBV6-1,TRBD1,TRBJ2-3,many,TGTGCCAGCAGTATCTGGACAGGGACCACAGATACGCAGTATTTT,CASSIWTGTTDTQYF
TRBV6-2/TRBV6-3,-,TRBJ1-1,-,TGTGCCAGCAGTTACTCCCAGCCGAGCACTGAAGCTTTCTTT,CASSYSQPSTEAFF
TRBV6-6,TRBD2,TRBJ2-4,many,TGTGCCAGCAGCACAACTAGCGGGAGCAGGAAGGACATTCAGTACTTC,CASSTTSGSRKDIQYF
TRBV7-9,-,TRBJ1-2,many,TGTGCCAGCAGCCCCGCGAGAGACTATGGCTACACCTTC,CASSPARDYGYTF
TRBV29-1,TRBD1,TRBJ2-2,few,TGCAGCGTTGAATCGACAGGGGTAGCCGGGGAGCTGTTTTTT,CSVESTGVAGELFF
TRBV20-1,-,TRBJ1-6,few,TGCAGTGCTAATTCAGGGCCCGAGAATTCACCCCTCCACTTT,CSANSGPENSPLHF
TRBV6-6,-,TRBJ1-3,many,TGTGCCAGCAATCCCGCCGCCGGAAACACCATATATTTT,CASNPAAGNTIYF
TRBV11-2,-,TRBJ2-4,few,TGTGCCAGCAACCGAGGCCCGGGGACCGTTCAGTACTTC,CASNRGPGTVQYF
TRBV7-3,-,TRBJ1-6,many,TGTGCCAGCAGCCCATCGACAGGCGGGCCCCTCCACTTT,CASSPSTGGPLHF
TRBV28,-,TRBJ2-1,many,TGTGCCAGCAGTTTCTTGAAAGTGAGGGATGAGCAGTTCTTC,CASSFLKVRDEQFF
TRBV7-2,TRBD1,TRBJ2-7,many,TGTGCCAGCAGCCTCACGGGACAGGTAAACTACGAGCAGTACTTC,CASSLTGQVNYEQYF
TRBV28,-,TRBJ1-5,many,TGTGCCAGCAGGCAGCAGAGTCAGCCCCAGCATTTT,CASRQQSQPQHF
TRBV7-9,-,TRBJ2-2,many,TGTGCCAGCAGCTTGGCGGACAGAAGAACCGTTCTCGGGGAGCTGTTTTTT,CASSLADRRTVLGELFF
TRBV11-3,-,TRBJ1-1,few,TGTGCCAGCAGCCCCGGTTCGACTGACACTGAAGCTTTCTTT,CASSPGSTDTEAFF